Listed here are 14 T cell receptor beta chains from one sample, sequenced in a study of OX40 agonist ivuxolimab in advanced cancers. Assay used: immunoSEQ multiplex PCR; TCRdb lists only in-frame clones, some missing. This table has around 27,000 clones, less than 95% appearing once. The sequences come from CD4+ or CD8+ T cells sorted from blood, collected in a trial of the OX40 agonist ivuxolimab. The receptors stem from an adult with an advanced solid tumor such as melanoma, head and neck, liver or kidney cancer.

V gene TRBV7-9 combines with J gene TRBJ2-1, with a tentative D call TRBD2 (6 bases). The V gene's germline CDR1 is SEHNR and CDR2 FQNEAQ (reference sequence). Between the trimmed V and J ends, which lost 1 base and 15 bases, there was a span of 13 bases. The CDR3 loop spans 12 amino acids. CDR3 sequence: CASSLDHGSLFF. The CDR3 region has the DNA TGTGCCAGCAGCTTAGATCACGGGAGTCTGTTCTTC.

This chain uses TRBV6-1 with TRBJ2-3, with 11 bases aligning to TRBD1. The CDR3 sequence is 15 residues long. The V segment lost 6 bases and the J segment 4 bases; nucleotides outside the gene matches: 6. Germline CDR1 MNHNS, CDR2 SASEGT. The CDR3 nucleotides read TGTGCCAGCAGCCGGGACAGGGGGTGGGCAGATACGCAGTATTTT. This sequence encodes CASSRDRGWADTQYF.

This sequence joins TRBV5-1 and TRBJ2-1; 9 bases agree with TRBD2. The J segment lost 4 bases and the V segment lost 4 bases, leaving 6 bases of the junction unmatched. The CDR3 runs to 15 residues. CDR1 and CDR2 from the germline V gene are SGHRS and YFSETQ. CDR3 in DNA: TGCGCCAGCAGCCCTCTAGCGGGGCAGTACAATGAGCAGTTCTTC. It translates to CASSPLAGQYNEQFF.

The J gene is TRBJ1-1, the V gene TRBV15; D is ambiguous. The CDR3 length is 13 residues. CDR1 is LNHNV, CDR2 YYDKDF, per germline (reference sequence). Trimming stripped 3 bases from V and 1 base from J, with 6 bases between. In DNA form, the CDR3 reads TGTGCCACCAGCAGCGGGAGGAACACTGAAGCTTTCTTT. Translation: CATSSGRNTEAFF.

The rearrangement uses TRBV11-2 and TRBJ2-2, with 9 bases that match TRBD2. The CDR3 totals 17 residues. V trimming: 1 base; J trimming: 4 bases; junction bases outside the gene matches: 7. The V gene's germline CDR1 is SGHAT and CDR2 FQNNGV. CDR3 bases: TGTGCCAGCAGCTTAGGGTCTAGCGGGATGAGCACCGGGGAGCTGTTTTTT. Amino acid sequence: CASSLGSSGMSTGELFF.

The gene calls are TRBV19 and TRBJ2-3; D is ambiguous. This CDR3 has 13 amino acids. The germline V and J ends were trimmed by 3 bases and 4 bases, with 8 bases remaining between them. Germline assignment: CDR1 LNHDA and CDR2 SQIVND (reference sequence). The CDR3 is CASSMLLADTQYF. The CDR3 region has the DNA TGTGCCAGTAGTATGCTCCTCGCAGATACGCAGTATTTT.

The rearrangement uses TRBV7-9 and TRBJ1-1; maybe TRBD1 (5 bases). The V gene lost 5 bases and the J gene lost 4 bases, with 17 bases spanning the gap. The germline gives CDR1 SEHNR, CDR2 FQNEAQ (reference sequence). The CDR3 runs to 15 residues. For the CDR3, the DNA is TGTGCCAGCAGCCCGCCCGGGACTGTTGGCACTGAAGCTTTCTTT. Amino acids: CASSPPGTVGTEAFF.

This clone occurred once. The chain links TRBV14 to TRBJ2-7; unclear D gene. Germline lookup yields CDR1 SGHDN and CDR2 FVKESK. CDR3 length equals 13 residues. V shed 0 bases and J shed 4 bases, with 7 bases lying between them. CDR3 bases: TGTGCCAGCAGCCAAGATCTTTTTTACGAGCAGTACTTC. Translated, it gives CASSQDLFYEQYF.

The rearrangement links TRBV5-1 to TRBJ2-5; weak D call: TRBD1 (5 bases). Looked up from germline, CDR1 is SGHRS and CDR2 is YFSETQ. The V and J ends lost 4 bases and 5 bases respectively, with 12 bases between them. This CDR3 region has 13 residues. CDR3 sequence (DNA): TGCGCCAGCAGCCCAAGGGGTGGGGAGACCCAGTACTTC. Encoded protein: CASSPRGGETQYF.

The genes are TRBV11-3 and TRBJ2-5, with TRBD1 matching over 7 bases. Germline V gene data show CDR1 as SGHNT and CDR2 as YENEEA. The CDR3 is 16 amino acids. J lost 5 bases, V lost 2 bases, and 11 bases had no gene match. As DNA, the CDR3 is TGTGCCAGCAGCTTAAGGGGGCCCGGGCTAGGGGAGACCCAGTACTTC. This encodes CASSLRGPGLGETQYF.

The chain links TRBV7-9 to TRBJ1-4; D is uncertain. With 3 bases removed from V and 3 bases from J, the gap between germline ends came to 8 bases. The V gene's germline CDR1 is SEHNR and CDR2 FQNEAQ (reference sequence). This CDR3 comprises 14 residues. DNA for the CDR3: TGTGCCAGCAGCTTCCCCGGCCCTAATGAAAAACTGTTTTTT. It translates to CASSFPGPNEKLFF.

The chain carries TRBV4-3 and TRBJ2-1; TRBD2 agrees at 10 bases. J gave up 5 bases and V 4 bases, and 5 bases lay outside the gene matches. Per the germline V gene, CDR1 is LGHNA and CDR2 is YSLEER. CDR3 size: 15 residues. The CDR3 spells CASSLRLAGNNEQFF. The CDR3 nucleotides read TGCGCCAGCAGCCTAAGACTAGCGGGTAACAATGAGCAGTTCTTC.

The chain joins TRBV19 to TRBJ2-5; D may be TRBD2 (6 bases). The CDR3 extends over 15 amino acids. Trimming cost V 5 bases and J 5 bases, with 18 bases left between them. CDR1 LNHDA and CDR2 SQIVND come from the germline V gene (reference sequence). DNA of the CDR3: TGTGCCAGTAGTCCCGGGCGGGGCGAGGTGGAGACCCAGTACTTC. It codes for CASSPGRGEVETQYF.

The chain has TRBV2 and TRBJ1-4; tentatively, D is TRBD1 (6 bases). This CDR3 spans 17 amino acids. V lost 7 bases, J lost 0 bases, and 18 bases lay in between. Germline V gene lookup returns CDR1 SNHLY and CDR2 FYNNEI. The CDR3 loop reads CASNGNRVTATNEKLFF. CDR3 in DNA: TGTGCCAGCAATGGGAACAGGGTGACCGCAACTAATGAAAAACTGTTTTTT.